This passage covers 5 T cell receptor beta chains from one sample sequenced in a study of blood T cells in healthy people across ages. Then a second PCR, running roughly 7 to 11 cycles, was carried out with a sample-barcoded 5' primer and a J-beta primer mix. Each CDR3 protein gets one entry after TCRdb re-called the 5' RACE reads with MiXCR. The data show some 1.8 million distinct CDR3 sequences, more than 35% seen once. Sequencing was performed on blood. These receptors originate from a human donor in good health.

Regarding this clonotype: A junction end diverges from the germline sequence, so it may reflect a read error. The genes are TRBV29-1 and TRBJ2-1; the D is unclear. Germline CDR1 SQVTM, CDR2 ANQGSEA. The CDR3 consists of 13 residues. Here the CDR3 DNA reads TGCAGTGGTCTGGGTTTCTCCTACAATGAGCAGGTCTTC. Amino acids: CSGLGFSYNEQVF.

This chain uses TRBV15 with TRBJ2-7; 8 bases are a match to TRBD1. Trimming at V came to 8 bases and at J to 7 bases, leaving 19 bases not matched to a gene. The CDR3 loop spans 16 amino acids. CDR1 LNHNV and CDR2 YYDKDF come from the germline V gene (reference sequence). In DNA form, the CDR3 reads TGTGCCACCGGGCCCGGTTTTCACAGGGGGTCGGATGAGCAGTACTTC. Protein product: CATGPGFHRGSDEQYF.

This clonotype showed up just a few times. The chain combines TRBV12-3 or TRBV12-4 with TRBJ1-1, with D possibly being TRBD1 (6 bases). Trimming took off 6 bases at V and 3 bases at J, with 8 bases between the two ends. This CDR3 comprises 12 residues. The CDR3 region has the DNA TGTGCCAGCAGACCAGGGGACACTGAAGCTTTCTTT. Translated: CASRPGDTEAFF.

The chain joins TRBV20-1 to TRBJ2-3; D ambiguous. CDR1 DFQATT and CDR2 SNEGSKA come from the germline V gene (reference sequence). Trimming took off 6 bases at V and 0 bases at J, with 19 bases between the two ends. There are 16 residues in the CDR3. The CDR3 nucleotides read TGCAGTGCACCACCGCGTCTTACTTCTAGCACAGATACGCAGTATTTT. This sequence encodes CSAPPRLTSSTDTQYF.

This clonotype was counted only a few times. V gene TRBV29-1 combines with J gene TRBJ2-5, with a possible D match to TRBD1 (6 bases). The J call may not be correct, given that the DNA end is closer to TRBJ2-7. CDR3 length: 13 residues. Germline V gene sequence: CDR1 SQVTM, CDR2 ANQGSEA. The CDR3 DNA sequence: TGCAGCGTTGGTTTCGGGCAGGGGTACGAGCAGTACTTC. This codes for CSVGFGQGYEQYF.